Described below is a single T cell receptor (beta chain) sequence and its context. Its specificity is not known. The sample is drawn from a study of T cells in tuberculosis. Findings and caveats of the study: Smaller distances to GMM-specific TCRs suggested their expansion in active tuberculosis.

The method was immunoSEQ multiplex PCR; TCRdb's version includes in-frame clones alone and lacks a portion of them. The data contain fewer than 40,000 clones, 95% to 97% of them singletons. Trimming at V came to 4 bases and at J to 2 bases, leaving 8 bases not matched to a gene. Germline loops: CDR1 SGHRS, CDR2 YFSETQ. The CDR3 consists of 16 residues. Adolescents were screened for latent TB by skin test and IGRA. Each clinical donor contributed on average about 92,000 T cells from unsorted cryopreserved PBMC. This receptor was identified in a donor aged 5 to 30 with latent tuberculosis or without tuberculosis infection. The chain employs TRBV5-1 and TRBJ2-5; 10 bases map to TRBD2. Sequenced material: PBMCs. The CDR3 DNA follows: TGCGCCAGCAGCCTAGGACTAGCGGACTTTCAAGAGACCCAGTACTTC. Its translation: CASSLGLADFQETQYF.